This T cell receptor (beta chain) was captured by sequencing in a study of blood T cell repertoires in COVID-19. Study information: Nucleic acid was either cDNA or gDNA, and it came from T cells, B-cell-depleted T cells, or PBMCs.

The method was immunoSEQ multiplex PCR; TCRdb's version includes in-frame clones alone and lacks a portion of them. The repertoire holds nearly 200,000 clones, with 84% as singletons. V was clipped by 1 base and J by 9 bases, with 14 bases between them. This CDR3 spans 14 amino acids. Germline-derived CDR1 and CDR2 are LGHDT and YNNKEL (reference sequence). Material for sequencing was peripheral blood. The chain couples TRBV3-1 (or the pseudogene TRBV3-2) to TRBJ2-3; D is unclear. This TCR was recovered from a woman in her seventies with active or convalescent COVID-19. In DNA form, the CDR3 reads TGTGCCAGCAGCCAAGGTGCAGTGCTTGGCACGCAGTATTTT. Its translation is CASSQGAVLGTQYF.